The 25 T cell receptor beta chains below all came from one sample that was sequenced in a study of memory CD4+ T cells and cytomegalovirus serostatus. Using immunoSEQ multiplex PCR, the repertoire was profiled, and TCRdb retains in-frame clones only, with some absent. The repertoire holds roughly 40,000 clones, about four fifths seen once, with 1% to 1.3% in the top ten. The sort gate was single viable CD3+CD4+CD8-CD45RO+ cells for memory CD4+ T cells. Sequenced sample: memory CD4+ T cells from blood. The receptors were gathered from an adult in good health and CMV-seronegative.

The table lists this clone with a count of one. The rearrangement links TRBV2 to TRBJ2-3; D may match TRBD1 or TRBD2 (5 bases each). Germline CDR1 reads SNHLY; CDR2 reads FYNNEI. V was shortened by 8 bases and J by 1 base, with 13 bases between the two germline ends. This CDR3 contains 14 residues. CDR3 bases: TGTGCCAGCGGGGGTGAAGGGCGCACAGATACGCAGTATTTT. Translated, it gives CASGGEGRTDTQYF.

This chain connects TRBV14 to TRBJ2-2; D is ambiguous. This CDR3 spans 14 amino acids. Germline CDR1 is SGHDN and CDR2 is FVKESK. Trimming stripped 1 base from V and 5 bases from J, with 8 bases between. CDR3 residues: CASSQVTDTGELFF. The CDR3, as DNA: TGTGCCAGCAGCCAAGTGACGGATACCGGGGAGCTGTTTTTT.

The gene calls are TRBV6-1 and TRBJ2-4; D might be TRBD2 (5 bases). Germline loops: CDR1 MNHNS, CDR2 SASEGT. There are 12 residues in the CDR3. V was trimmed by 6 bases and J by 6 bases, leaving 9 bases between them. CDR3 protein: CASRSEGNIQYF. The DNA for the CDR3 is TGTGCCAGCAGAAGTGAGGGAAACATTCAGTACTTC.

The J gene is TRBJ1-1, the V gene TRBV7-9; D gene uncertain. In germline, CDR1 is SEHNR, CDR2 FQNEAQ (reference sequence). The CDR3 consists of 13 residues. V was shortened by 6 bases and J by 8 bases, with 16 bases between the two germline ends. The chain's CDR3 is CASSLQIGSEAFF. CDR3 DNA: TGTGCCAGCAGTTTACAGATCGGCAGCGAAGCTTTCTTT.

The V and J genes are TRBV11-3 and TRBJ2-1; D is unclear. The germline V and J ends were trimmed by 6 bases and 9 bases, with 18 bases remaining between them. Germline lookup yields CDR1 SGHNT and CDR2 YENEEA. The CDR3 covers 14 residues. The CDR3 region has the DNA TGTGCCAGCAGACCCCCGGGCCCCCCTATTGAGCAGTTCTTC. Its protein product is CASRPPGPPIEQFF.

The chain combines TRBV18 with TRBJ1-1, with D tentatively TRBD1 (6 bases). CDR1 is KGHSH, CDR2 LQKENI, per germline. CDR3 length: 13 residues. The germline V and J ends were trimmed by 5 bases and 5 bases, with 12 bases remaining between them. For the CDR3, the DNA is TGTGCCAGCTCAGGAACAGGGAAAACTGAAGCTTTCTTT. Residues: CASSGTGKTEAFF.

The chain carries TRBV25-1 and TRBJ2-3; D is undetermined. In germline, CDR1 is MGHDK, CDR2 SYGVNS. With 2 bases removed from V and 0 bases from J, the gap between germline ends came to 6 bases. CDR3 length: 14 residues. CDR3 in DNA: TGTGCCAGCAGTGAAATGGAAAGCACAGATACGCAGTATTTT. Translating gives CASSEMESTDTQYF.

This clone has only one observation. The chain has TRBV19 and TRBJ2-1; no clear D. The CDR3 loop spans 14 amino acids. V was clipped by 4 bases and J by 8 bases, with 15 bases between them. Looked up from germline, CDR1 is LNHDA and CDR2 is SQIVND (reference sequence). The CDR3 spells CASSTRPTLDEQFF. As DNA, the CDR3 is TGTGCCAGTAGTACTCGCCCCACCTTGGATGAGCAGTTCTTC.

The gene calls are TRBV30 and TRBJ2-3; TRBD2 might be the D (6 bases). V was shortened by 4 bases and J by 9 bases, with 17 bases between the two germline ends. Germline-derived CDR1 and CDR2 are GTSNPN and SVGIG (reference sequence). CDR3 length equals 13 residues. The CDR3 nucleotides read TGTGCCTGGAACCCGGAGGGACCTGGGACGCAGTATTTT. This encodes CAWNPEGPGTQYF. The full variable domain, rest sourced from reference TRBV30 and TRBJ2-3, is SQTIHQWPATLVQPVGSPLSLECTVEGTSNPNLYWYRQAAGRGLQLLFYSVGIGQISSEVPQNLSASRPQDRQFILSSKKLLLSDSGFYLCAWNPEGPGTQYFGPGTRLTVL.

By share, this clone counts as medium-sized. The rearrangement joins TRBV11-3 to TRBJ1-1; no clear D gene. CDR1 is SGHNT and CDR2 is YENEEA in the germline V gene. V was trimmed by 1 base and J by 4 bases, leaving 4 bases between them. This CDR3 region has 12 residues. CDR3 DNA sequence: TGTGCCAGCAGCTTAGCTCCCACTGAAGCTTTCTTT. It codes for CASSLAPTEAFF.

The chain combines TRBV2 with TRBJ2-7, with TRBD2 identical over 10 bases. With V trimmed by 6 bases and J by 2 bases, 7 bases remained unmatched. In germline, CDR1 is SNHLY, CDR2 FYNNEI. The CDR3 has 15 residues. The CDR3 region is CASSGSGRGPYEQYF. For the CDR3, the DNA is TGTGCCAGCAGCGGGAGCGGGAGGGGGCCCTACGAGCAGTACTTC.

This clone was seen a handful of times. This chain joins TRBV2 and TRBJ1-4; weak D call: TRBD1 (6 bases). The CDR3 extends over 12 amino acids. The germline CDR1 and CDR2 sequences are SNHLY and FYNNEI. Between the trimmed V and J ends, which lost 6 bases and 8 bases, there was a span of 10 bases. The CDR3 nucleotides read TGTGCCAGCAGGGCTCAGGGGGAAAAACTGTTTTTT. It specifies CASRAQGEKLFF.

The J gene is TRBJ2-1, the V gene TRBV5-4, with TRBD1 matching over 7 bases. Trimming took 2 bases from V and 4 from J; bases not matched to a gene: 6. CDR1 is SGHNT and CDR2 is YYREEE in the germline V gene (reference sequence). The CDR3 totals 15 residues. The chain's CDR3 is CASSFVRGPYNEQFF. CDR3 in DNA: TGTGCCAGCAGCTTCGTAAGGGGGCCTTACAATGAGCAGTTCTTC.

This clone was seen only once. The CDR3 region is CASNTGFGEQYF. The CDR3 nucleotides read TGTGCCAGCAACACAGGGTTCGGCGAGCAGTACTTC. This rearrangement joins TRBV6-6 to TRBJ2-7; TRBD1 is a possible D gene (6 bases). This CDR3 contains 12 residues. The V end lost 7 bases, the J end lost 6 bases, and 13 bases lay between the germline ends. The germline CDR1 and CDR2 sequences are MNHNY and SVGAGI (reference sequence).

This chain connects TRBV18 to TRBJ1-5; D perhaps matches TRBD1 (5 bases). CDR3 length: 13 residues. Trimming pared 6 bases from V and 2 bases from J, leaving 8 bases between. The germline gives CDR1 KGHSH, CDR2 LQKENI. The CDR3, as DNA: TGTGCCAGCTCGGGGGTCGGCAATCAGCCCCAGCATTTT. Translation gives CASSGVGNQPQHF.

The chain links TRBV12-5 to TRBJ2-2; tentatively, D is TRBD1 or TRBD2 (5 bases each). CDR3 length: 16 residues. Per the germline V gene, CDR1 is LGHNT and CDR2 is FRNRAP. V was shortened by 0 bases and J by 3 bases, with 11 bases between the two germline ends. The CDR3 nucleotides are TGTGCTAGTGGTTTGGTAATTGGGACCCACACCGGGGAGCTGTTTTTT. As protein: CASGLVIGTHTGELFF.

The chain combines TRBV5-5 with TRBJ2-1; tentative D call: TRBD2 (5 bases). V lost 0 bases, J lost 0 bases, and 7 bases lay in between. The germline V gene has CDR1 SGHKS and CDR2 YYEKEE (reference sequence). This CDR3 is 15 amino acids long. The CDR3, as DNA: TGTGCCAGCAGCTTGGAGCGGTTCTCCTACAATGAGCAGTTCTTC. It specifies CASSLERFSYNEQFF.

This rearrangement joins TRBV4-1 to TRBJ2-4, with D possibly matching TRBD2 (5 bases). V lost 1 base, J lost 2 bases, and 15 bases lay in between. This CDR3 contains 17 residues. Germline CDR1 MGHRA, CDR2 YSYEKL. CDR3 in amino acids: CASSQGPSGETKNIQYF. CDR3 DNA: TGCGCCAGCAGCCAAGGGCCCTCCGGGGAGACCAAAAACATTCAGTACTTC.

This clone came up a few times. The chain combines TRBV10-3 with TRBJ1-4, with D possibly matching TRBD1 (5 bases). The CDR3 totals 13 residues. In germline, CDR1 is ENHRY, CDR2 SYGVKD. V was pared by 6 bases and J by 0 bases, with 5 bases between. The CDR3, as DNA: TGTGCCATCAGAGGGGCAACTAATGAAAAACTGTTTTTT. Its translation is CAIRGATNEKLFF.

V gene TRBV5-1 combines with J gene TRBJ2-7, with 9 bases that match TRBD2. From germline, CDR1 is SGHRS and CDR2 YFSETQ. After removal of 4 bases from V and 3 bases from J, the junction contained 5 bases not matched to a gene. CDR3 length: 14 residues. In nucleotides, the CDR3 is TGCGCCAGCAGCGGGACTAGCAGGGACTACGAGCAGTACTTC. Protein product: CASSGTSRDYEQYF.

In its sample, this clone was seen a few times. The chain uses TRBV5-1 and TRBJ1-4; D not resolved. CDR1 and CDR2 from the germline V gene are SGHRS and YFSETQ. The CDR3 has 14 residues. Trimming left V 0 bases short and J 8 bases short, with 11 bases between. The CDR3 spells CASSLGTRGEKLFF. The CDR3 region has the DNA TGCGCCAGCAGCTTGGGGACTAGAGGGGAAAAACTGTTTTTT.

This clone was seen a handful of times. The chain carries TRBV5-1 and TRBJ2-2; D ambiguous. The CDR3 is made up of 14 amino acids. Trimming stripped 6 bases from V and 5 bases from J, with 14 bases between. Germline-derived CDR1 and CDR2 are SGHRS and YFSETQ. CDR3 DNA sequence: TGCGCCAGCACCACACCGGGTTCGACCGGGGAGCTGTTTTTT. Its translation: CASTTPGSTGELFF.

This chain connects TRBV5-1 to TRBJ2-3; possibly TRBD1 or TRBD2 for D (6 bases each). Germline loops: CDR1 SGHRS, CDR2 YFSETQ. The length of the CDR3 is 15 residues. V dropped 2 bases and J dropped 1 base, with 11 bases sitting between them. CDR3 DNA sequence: TGCGCCAGCAGCTTCCGGGGGCAGGGCACAGATACGCAGTATTTT. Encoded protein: CASSFRGQGTDTQYF.

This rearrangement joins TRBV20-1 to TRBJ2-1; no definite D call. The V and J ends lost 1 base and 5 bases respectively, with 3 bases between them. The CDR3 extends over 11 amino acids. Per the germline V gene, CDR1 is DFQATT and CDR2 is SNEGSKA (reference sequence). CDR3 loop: CSARGNNEQFF. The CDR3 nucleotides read TGCAGTGCTAGAGGGAACAATGAGCAGTTCTTC.

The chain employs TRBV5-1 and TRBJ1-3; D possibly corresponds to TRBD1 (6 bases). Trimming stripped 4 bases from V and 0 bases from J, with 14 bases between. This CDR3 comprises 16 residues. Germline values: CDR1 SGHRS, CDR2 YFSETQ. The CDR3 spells CASSQGQPSSGNTIYF. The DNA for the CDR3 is TGCGCCAGCAGCCAAGGACAGCCAAGCTCTGGAAACACCATATATTTT.